The 2 T cell receptor beta chains reported below all come from one sample, sequenced in a study of cytomegalovirus exposure and HLA in healthy donors. PCR primers comprised 60 Vbeta and 13 Jbeta primers. Libraries were prepared by immunoSEQ multiplex PCR; TCRdb keeps only in-frame clonotypes and omits some of them. The data show tens of thousands of clones, with roughly three fifths seen just once and 6% to 6.5% held by the top ten. The sequencing input was PBMCs. Receptors originate from a woman aged 25 to 39 in good health and CMV-seronegative.

This clone has only a few counts. The CDR3 nucleotides are TGCAGCGTCCCGACAGGGGGCGAATTTTATGGCTACACCTTC. It translates to CSVPTGGEFYGYTF. The chain links TRBV29-1 to TRBJ1-2; TRBD1 matches at 10 bases. CDR3 length equals 14 residues. Germline V CDR1 and CDR2: SQVTM, ANQGSEA. J gave up 5 bases and V 6 bases, and 9 bases lay outside the gene matches.

This clone was found a few times. The rearrangement links TRBV27 to TRBJ1-5; TRBD1 is a possible D gene (5 bases). Germline loops: CDR1 MNHEY, CDR2 SMNVEV (reference sequence). Trimming removed 6 bases from V and 2 bases from J, with 17 bases in between. This CDR3 comprises 16 residues. The CDR3 sequence: CASSREALGGNQPQHF. For the CDR3, the DNA is TGTGCCAGCAGCAGGGAGGCCCTAGGGGGCAATCAGCCCCAGCATTTT.